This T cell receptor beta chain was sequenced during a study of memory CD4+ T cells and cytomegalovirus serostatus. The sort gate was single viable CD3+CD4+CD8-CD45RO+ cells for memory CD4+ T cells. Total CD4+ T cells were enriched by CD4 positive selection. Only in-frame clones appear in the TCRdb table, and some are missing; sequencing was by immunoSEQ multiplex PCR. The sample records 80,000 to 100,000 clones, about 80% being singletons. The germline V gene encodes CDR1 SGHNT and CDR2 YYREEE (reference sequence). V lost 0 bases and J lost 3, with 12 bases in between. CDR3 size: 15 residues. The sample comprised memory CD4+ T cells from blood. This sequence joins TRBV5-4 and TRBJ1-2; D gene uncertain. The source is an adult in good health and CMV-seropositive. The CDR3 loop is CASSLAVRSDYGYTF. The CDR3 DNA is TGTGCCAGCAGCTTGGCGGTCAGGTCCGACTATGGCTACACCTTC.